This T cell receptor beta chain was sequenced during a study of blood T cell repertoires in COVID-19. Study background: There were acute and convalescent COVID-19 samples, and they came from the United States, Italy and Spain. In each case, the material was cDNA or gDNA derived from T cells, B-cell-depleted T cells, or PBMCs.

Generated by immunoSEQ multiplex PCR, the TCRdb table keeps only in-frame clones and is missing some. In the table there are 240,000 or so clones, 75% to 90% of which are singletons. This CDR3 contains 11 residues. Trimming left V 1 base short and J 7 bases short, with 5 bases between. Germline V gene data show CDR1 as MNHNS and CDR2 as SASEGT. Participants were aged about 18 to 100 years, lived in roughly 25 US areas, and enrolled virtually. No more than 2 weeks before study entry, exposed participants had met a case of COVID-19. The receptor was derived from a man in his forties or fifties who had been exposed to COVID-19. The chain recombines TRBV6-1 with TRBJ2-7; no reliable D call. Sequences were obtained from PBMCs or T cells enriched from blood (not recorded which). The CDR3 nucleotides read TGTGCCAGCAGTGAAGGTAGAGAGCAGTACTTC. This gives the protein CASSEGREQYF.